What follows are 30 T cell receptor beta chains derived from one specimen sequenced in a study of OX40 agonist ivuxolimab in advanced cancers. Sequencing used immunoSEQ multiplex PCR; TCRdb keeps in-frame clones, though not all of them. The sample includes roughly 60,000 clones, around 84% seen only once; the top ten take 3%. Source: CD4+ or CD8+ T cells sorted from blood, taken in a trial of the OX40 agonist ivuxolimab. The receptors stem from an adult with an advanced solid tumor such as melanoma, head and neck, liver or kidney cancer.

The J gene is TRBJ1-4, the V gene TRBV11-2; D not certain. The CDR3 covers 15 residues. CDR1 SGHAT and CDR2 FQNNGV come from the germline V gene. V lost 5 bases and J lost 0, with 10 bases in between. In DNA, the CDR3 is TGTGCCAGCAGCCCTAATCACTCAACTAATGAAAAACTGTTTTTT. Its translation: CASSPNHSTNEKLFF.

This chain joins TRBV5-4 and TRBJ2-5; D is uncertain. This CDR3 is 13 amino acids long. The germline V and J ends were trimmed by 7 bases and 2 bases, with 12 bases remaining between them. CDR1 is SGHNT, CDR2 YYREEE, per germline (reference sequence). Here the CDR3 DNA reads TGTGCCAGCCATACAGTGCTACAAGAGACCCAGTACTTC. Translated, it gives CASHTVLQETQYF.

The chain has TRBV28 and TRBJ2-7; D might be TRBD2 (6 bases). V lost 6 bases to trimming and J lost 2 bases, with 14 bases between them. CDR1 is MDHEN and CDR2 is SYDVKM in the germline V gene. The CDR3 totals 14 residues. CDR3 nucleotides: TGTGCCAGCAGGGGGCGCGGGACGACCTACGAGCAGTACTTC. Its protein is CASRGRGTTYEQYF.

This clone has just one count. The CDR3 DNA follows: TGTGCCAGCAGCTTTCAGGGAAGGACCTACGAGCAGTACTTC. Translating it yields CASSFQGRTYEQYF. The rearrangement links TRBV7-2 to TRBJ2-7, with D possibly TRBD1 on 5 matching bases. CDR3 size: 14 residues. V was pared by 3 bases and J by 2 bases, with 11 bases between. In germline, CDR1 is SGHTA, CDR2 FQGNSA.

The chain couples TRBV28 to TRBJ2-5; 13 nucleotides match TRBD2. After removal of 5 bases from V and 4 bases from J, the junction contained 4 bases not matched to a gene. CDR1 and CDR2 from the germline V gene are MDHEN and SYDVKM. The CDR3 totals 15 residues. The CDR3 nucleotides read TGTGCCAGCAGTCTCAGGACTAGCGGGGGAGAGACCCAGTACTTC. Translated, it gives CASSLRTSGGETQYF.

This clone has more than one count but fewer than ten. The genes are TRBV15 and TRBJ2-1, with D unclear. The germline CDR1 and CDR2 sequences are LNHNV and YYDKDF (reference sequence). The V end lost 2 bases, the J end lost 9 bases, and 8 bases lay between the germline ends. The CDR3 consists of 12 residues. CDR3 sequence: CATSRNDFEQFF. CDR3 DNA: TGTGCCACCAGCAGAAATGATTTTGAGCAGTTCTTC.

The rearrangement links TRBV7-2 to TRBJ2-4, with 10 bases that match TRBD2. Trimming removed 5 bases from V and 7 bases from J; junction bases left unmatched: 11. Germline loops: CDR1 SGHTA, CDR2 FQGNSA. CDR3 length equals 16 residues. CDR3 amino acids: CASSRLAGVRGNIQYF. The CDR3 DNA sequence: TGTGCCAGCAGCCGTCTAGCGGGGGTTCGGGGGAACATTCAGTACTTC.

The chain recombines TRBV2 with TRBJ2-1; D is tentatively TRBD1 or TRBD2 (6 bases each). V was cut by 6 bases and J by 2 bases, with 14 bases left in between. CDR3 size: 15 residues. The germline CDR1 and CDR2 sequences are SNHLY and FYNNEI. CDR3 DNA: TGTGCCAGCAGCCTGGGGGGCGACACCTACAATGAGCAGTTCTTC. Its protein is CASSLGGDTYNEQFF.

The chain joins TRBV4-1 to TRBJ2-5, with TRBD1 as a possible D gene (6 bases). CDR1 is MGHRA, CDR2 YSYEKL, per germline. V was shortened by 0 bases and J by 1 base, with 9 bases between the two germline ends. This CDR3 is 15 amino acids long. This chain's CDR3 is CASSQESRGQETQYF. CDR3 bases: TGCGCCAGCAGCCAAGAGAGCAGGGGCCAAGAGACCCAGTACTTC.

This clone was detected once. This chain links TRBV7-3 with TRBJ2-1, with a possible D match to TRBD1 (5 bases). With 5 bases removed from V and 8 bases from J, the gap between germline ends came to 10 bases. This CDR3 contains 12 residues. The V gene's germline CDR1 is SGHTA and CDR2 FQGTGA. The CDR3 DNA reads TGTGCCAGCAGCCAGGGTTCGGATGAGCAGTTCTTC. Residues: CASSQGSDEQFF.

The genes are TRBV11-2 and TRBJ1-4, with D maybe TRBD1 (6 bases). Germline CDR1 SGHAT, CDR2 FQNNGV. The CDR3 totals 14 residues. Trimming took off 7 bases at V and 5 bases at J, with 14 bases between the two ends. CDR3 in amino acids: CASKRGEGNEKLFF. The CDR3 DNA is TGTGCCAGCAAAAGGGGGGAAGGGAATGAAAAACTGTTTTTT.

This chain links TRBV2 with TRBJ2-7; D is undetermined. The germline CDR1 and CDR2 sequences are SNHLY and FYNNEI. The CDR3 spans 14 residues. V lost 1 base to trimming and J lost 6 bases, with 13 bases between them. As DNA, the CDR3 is TGTGCCAGCAGTGAAGGGTACCGAACGTCCGAGCAGTACTTC. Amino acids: CASSEGYRTSEQYF.

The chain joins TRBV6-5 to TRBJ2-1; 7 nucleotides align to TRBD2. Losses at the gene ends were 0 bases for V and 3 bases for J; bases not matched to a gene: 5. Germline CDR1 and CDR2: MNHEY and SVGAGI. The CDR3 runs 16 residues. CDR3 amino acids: CASSYSGGNRYNEQFF. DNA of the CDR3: TGTGCCAGCAGTTACTCCGGGGGGAACCGCTACAATGAGCAGTTCTTC.

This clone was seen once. CDR3 DNA sequence: TGCGCCAGCAGCTTAAGAGCAACTAATGAAAAACTGTTTTTT. Its translation is CASSLRATNEKLFF. The gene calls are TRBV5-1 and TRBJ1-4; D is undetermined. Trimming left V 2 bases short and J 0 bases short, with 5 bases between. CDR1 is SGHRS and CDR2 is YFSETQ in the germline V gene. CDR3 length: 14 amino acids.

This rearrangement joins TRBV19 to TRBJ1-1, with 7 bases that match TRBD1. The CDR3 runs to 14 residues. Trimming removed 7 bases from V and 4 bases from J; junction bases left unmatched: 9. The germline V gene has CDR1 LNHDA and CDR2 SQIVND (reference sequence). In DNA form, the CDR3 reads TGTGCCAGTATGGCAGGGGGTAAACTCACTGAAGCTTTCTTT. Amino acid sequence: CASMAGGKLTEAFF.

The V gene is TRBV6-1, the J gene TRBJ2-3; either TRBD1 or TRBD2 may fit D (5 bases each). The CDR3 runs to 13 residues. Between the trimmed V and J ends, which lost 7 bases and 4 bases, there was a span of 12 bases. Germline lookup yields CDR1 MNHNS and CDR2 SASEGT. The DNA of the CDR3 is TGTGCCAGCACCGGGACCGAGGCAGATACGCAGTATTTT. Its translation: CASTGTEADTQYF.

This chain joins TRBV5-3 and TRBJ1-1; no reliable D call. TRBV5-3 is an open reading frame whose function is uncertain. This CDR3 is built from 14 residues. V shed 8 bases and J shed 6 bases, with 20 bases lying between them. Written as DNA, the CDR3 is TGTGCCAGCAGCCGCTACGGGGAGGGCTCTGAAGCTTTCTTT. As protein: CASSRYGEGSEAFF.

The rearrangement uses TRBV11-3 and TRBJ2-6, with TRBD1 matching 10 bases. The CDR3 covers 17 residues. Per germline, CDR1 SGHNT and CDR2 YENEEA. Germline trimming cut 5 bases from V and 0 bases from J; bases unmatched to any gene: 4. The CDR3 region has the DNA TGTGCCAGCAGCGCCGGGACAGGGGTCTCTGGGGCCAACGTCCTGACTTTC. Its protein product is CASSAGTGVSGANVLTF.

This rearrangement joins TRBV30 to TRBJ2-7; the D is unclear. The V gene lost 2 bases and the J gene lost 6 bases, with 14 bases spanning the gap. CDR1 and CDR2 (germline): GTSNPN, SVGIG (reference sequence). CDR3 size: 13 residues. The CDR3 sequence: CAWSPHSQPEQYF. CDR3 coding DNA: TGTGCCTGGAGTCCACACAGCCAACCCGAGCAGTACTTC.

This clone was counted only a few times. The CDR3 here is CASSPLRGSNEKLFF. The CDR3, as DNA: TGTGCCAGCAGTCCCCTTAGGGGCAGCAATGAAAAACTGTTTTTT. This chain links TRBV27 with TRBJ1-4; TRBD1 is a possible D gene (5 bases). Germline CDR1 and CDR2: MNHEY and SMNVEV (reference sequence). The CDR3 runs to 15 residues. V was shortened by 5 bases and J by 5 bases, with 15 bases between the two germline ends.

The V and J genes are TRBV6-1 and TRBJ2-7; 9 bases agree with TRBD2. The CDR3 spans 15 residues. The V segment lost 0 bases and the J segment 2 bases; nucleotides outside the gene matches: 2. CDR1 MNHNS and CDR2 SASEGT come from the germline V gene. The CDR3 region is CASSEAGTSTYEQYF. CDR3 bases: TGTGCCAGCAGTGAAGCAGGGACTAGCACCTACGAGCAGTACTTC.

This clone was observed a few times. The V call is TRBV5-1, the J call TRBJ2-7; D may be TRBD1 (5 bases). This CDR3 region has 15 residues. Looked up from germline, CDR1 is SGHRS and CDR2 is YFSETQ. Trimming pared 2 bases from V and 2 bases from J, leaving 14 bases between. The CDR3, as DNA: TGCGCCAGCAGCTTAGGGGTAGGAACCACCTACGAGCAGTACTTC. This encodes CASSLGVGTTYEQYF.

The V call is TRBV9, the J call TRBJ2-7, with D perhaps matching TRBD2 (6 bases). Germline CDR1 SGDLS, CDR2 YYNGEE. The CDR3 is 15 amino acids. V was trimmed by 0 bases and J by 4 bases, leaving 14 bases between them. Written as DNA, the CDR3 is TGTGCCAGCAGCGTAGCAGGAGGGCCTCAGTACGAGCAGTACTTC. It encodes CASSVAGGPQYEQYF.

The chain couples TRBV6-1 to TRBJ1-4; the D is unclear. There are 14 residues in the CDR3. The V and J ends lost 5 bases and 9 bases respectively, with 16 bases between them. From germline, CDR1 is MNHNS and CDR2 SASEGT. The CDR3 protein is CASSSPPKDQKLFF. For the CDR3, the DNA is TGTGCCAGCAGTTCCCCCCCTAAGGACCAAAAACTGTTTTTT.

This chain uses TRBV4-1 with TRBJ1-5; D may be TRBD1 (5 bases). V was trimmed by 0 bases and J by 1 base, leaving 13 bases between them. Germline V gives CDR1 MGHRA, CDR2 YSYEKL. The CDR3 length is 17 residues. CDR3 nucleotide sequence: TGCGCCAGCAGCCAAGAAAAGGCGACAGTAAGCAATCAGCCCCAGCATTTT. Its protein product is CASSQEKATVSNQPQHF.

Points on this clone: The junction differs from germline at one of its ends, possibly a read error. CDR3 amino acids: CASSLSLALDTQYF. CDR3 nucleotides: TGTGCTAGCAGCTTAAGTCTAGCCTTGGATACGCAGTATTTT. The chain joins TRBV7-7 to TRBJ2-3; D is possibly TRBD2 (5 bases). Germline V lookup: CDR1 SSHAT, CDR2 FNYEAQ (reference sequence). There are 14 residues in the CDR3.

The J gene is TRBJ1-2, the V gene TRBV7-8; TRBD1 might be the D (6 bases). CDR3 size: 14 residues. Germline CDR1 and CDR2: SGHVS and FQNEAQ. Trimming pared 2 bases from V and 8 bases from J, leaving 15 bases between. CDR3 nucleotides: TGTGCCAGCAGCTTATTTGCGGGGGCTGAGGGCTACACCTTC. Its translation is CASSLFAGAEGYTF. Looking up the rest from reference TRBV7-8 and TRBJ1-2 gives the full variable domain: GAGVSQSPRYKVAKRGQDVALRCDPISGHVSLFWYQQALGQGPEFLTYFQNEAQLDKSGLPSDRFFAERPEGSVSTLKIQRTQQEDSAVYLCASSLFAGAEGYTFGSGTRLTVV.

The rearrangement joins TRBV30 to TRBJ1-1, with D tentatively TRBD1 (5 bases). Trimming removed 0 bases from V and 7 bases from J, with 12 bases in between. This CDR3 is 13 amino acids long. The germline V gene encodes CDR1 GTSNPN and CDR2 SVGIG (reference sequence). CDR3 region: CAWSVLRGSEAFF. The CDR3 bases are TGTGCCTGGAGTGTACTACGGGGCAGTGAAGCTTTCTTT.

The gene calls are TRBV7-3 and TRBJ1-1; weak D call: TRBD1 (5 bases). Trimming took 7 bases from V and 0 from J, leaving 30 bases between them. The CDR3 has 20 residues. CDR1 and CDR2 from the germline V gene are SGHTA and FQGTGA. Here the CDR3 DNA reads TGTGCCAGCATTCTCCCGGTATGGGGCCGAGGACAAGATTTGAACACTGAAGCTTTCTTT. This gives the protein CASILPVWGRGQDLNTEAFF.

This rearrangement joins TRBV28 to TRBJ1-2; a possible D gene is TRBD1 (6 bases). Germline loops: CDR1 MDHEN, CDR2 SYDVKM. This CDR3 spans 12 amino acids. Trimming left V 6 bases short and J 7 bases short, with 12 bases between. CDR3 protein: CASSLNRAGYTF. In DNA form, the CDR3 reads TGTGCCAGCAGCCTCAACAGGGCTGGCTACACCTTC.